This note documents a single T cell receptor beta chain sequence. Its antigen is undetermined. Trimming left V 8 bases short and J 2 bases short, with 10 bases between. This CDR3 spans 12 amino acids. Germline V gives CDR1 MDHEN, CDR2 SYDVKM. The assay was immunoSEQ multiplex PCR, and TCRdb's table has in-frame clones only and misses some. The sample includes over 60,000 clones, 70% to 90% of them seen just once. The sample originates from a study of radiation and T cells in renal cell carcinoma. The time point: blood 4 weeks post-SBRT, at nephrectomy. Specified treatment: 15 Gy SBRT to primary tumor, nephrectomy 4 weeks later. Nephrectomy followed 15 Gy stereotactic body radiation by 4 weeks. Study outcomes and limitations: No pretreatment tumor biopsies were available for baseline clonotypes. Top tumor clonotypes rose in blood 2 weeks post-radiation, then contracted.

The V and J genes are TRBV28 and TRBJ2-7; tentatively, D is TRBD1 (6 bases). The sequenced sample was blood, obtained from a patient whose treatment included radiotherapy and nephrectomy. The receptor's source is a woman aged 60 to 75 with renal cell carcinoma. The CDR3: CASARTAYEQYF. In nucleotides, the CDR3 is TGTGCCAGCGCCCGGACAGCCTACGAGCAGTACTTC.